A single sample is the source of the 32 T cell receptor beta chains below, sequenced in a study of T-cell reconstitution after alpha-beta-depleted transplantation in children. Unique molecular identifiers were used in preparing the TCRbeta library. TCRdb reanalysed the PCR reads using MiXCR and keeps one entry per CDR3 protein. The sample yields some 80,000 distinct CDR3 sequences, about a sixth seen once. The specimen comprised PBMCs, mostly from graft donor cells, sampled 360 days after TCRalphabeta/CD19-depleted stem cell transplant. The receptors were gathered from a male patient aged 2 to 10 who had a stem cell transplant for acute lymphoblastic leukemia, so the T cells may come from the graft donor.

This rearrangement joins TRBV19 to TRBJ1-5; 7 bases are shared with TRBD1. Per the germline V gene, CDR1 is LNHDA and CDR2 is SQIVND (reference sequence). This CDR3 is 15 amino acids long. The junction had 7 bases not matched to a gene; V was cut back by 7 bases and J by 1 base. DNA of the CDR3: TGTGCCAGTATGCCGGGACAGCGGAGCAATCAGCCCCAGCATTTT. Protein sequence: CASMPGQRSNQPQHF.

This clonotype came up once. The J gene is TRBJ2-1, the V gene TRBV12-3 or TRBV12-4; TRBD2 matches at 9 bases. The CDR3 consists of 20 residues. Unmatched junction bases numbered 13, after V lost 1 base and J lost 0 bases. The CDR3 spells CASSLEIGLAGISSYNEQFF. The CDR3 bases are TGTGCCAGCAGTTTAGAGATAGGGCTAGCGGGAATCAGCTCCTACAATGAGCAGTTCTTC.

The chain carries TRBV15 and TRBJ2-7, with D possibly being TRBD2 (6 bases). With 3 bases removed from V and 7 bases from J, the gap between germline ends came to 19 bases. Germline-derived CDR1 and CDR2 are LNHNV and YYDKDF (reference sequence). CDR3 length: 15 residues. The CDR3 here is CATSRGRRGLREQYF. The CDR3 DNA reads as TGTGCCACCAGCAGGGGGCGGCGGGGTCTGAGGGAGCAGTACTTC. The full variable domain, its missing parts supplied by reference TRBV15 and TRBJ2-7, is DAMVIQNPRYQVTQFGKPVTLSCSQTLNHNVMYWYQQKSSQAPKLLFHYYDKDFNNEADTPDNFQSRRPNTSFCFLDIRSPGLGDTAMYLCATSRGRRGLREQYFGPGTRLTVT.

The gene calls are TRBV10-3 and TRBJ2-7; D perhaps matches TRBD2 (7 bases). Germline V gives CDR1 ENHRY, CDR2 SYGVKD. Trimming stripped 6 bases from V and 3 bases from J, with 9 bases between. This CDR3 spans 12 amino acids. CDR3 sequence (DNA): TGTGCCATCAGGGGAGGGGGCTACGAGCAGTACTTC. Encoded protein: CAIRGGGYEQYF.

This clonotype has ten or more counts. The CDR3 region is CAITVSDRAYF. The CDR3 nucleotides are TGTGCCATCACTGTAAGCGACAGGGCATACTTC. The V gene is TRBV10-3, the J gene TRBJ2-7; 7 positions agree with TRBD1. V shed 7 bases and J 13 bases; nucleotides not matched to a gene: 10. The CDR3 runs 11 residues. Per the germline V gene, CDR1 is ENHRY and CDR2 is SYGVKD.

The CDR3 protein is CASSQDVRGGPGNTGELFF. The CDR3, as DNA: TGCGCCAGCAGCCAAGACGTAAGGGGGGGGCCGGGCAACACCGGGGAGCTGTTTTTT. The J gene is TRBJ2-2, the V gene TRBV4-1; tentatively, D is TRBD2 (7 bases). The CDR3 loop spans 19 amino acids. V lost 0 bases and J lost 2, with 19 bases in between. Germline loops: CDR1 MGHRA, CDR2 YSYEKL.

This sequence joins TRBV24-1 and TRBJ2-1, with 7 bases matching TRBD1. J was trimmed by 7 bases and V by 0 bases; bases with no gene match: 8. CDR1 and CDR2 from the germline V gene are KGHDR and SFDVKD. The CDR3 loop spans 16 amino acids. CDR3 DNA: TGTGCCACCAGTGATTTGCGAGGGGGCTCCCTTAATGAGCAGTTCTTC. This sequence encodes CATSDLRGGSLNEQFF.

This clonotype has ten or more counts. The chain combines TRBV5-1 with TRBJ1-2, with 9 bases lining up with TRBD1. CDR3 length: 14 residues. CDR1 is SGHRS, CDR2 YFSETQ, per germline. V was pared by 1 base and J by 7 bases, with 5 bases of the junction left unmatched. The CDR3 DNA is TGCGCCAGCAGCTTGAGGGGACAGGGTGGTGGCTACACCTTC. It codes for CASSLRGQGGGYTF.

This clonotype was detected a few times. V gene TRBV4-2 combines with J gene TRBJ2-7; no firm D call. Germline loops: CDR1 LGHNA, CDR2 YNFKEQ. This CDR3 spans 14 amino acids. V was trimmed by 1 base and J by 7 bases, leaving 14 bases between them. This CDR3 is CASSQGVAGREQYF. CDR3 coding DNA: TGTGCCAGCAGCCAAGGGGTGGCAGGACGGGAGCAGTACTTC.

This clonotype was counted only a few times. The CDR3 here is CATKGQWGRPYDDEQFF. CDR3 nucleotide sequence: TGTGCCACCAAAGGCCAATGGGGCCGCCCGTACGACGATGAGCAGTTCTTC. The chain employs TRBV10-3 and TRBJ2-1, with TRBD1 as a possible D gene (5 bases). Germline V gene data show CDR1 as ENHRY and CDR2 as SYGVKD. Trimming left V 10 bases short and J 8 bases short, with 30 bases between. This CDR3 has 17 amino acids.

In this sample, this clonotype turned up many times. The chain couples TRBV5-1 to TRBJ1-6; 8 nucleotides agree with TRBD1. Per the germline V gene, CDR1 is SGHRS and CDR2 is YFSETQ. With V trimmed by 2 bases and J by 0 bases, 1 base remained unmatched. The CDR3 is made up of 16 amino acids. The CDR3 spells CASSFGQGSYNSPLHF. The CDR3, as DNA: TGCGCCAGCAGCTTTGGACAGGGCTCCTATAATTCACCCCTCCACTTT.

The chain couples TRBV30 to TRBJ2-2; 7 bases are shared with TRBD2. There are 15 residues in the CDR3. The V segment lost 2 bases and the J segment 4 bases; nucleotides outside the gene matches: 7. The germline V gene has CDR1 GTSNPN and CDR2 SVGIG (reference sequence). CDR3 amino acids: CAWSKPGTTTGELFF. In DNA form, the CDR3 reads TGTGCCTGGAGTAAGCCCGGGACTACCACCGGGGAGCTGTTTTTT.

The chain recombines TRBV6-4 with TRBJ2-3; D perhaps matches TRBD2 (7 bases). V was cut by 6 bases and J by 6 bases, with 19 bases left in between. The germline V gene has CDR1 MRHNA and CDR2 SNTAGT. The CDR3 length is 15 residues. The CDR3 sequence is CASSHGGGRSDTQYF. The CDR3 DNA reads as TGTGCCAGCAGCCACGGGGGCGGGAGATCGGATACGCAGTATTTT.

The CDR3 nucleotides are TGCGCCAGCAGCCACCCCCCGGGGGCTAGCGGGACCCCCTACAATGAGCAGTTCTTC. The encoded protein is CASSHPPGASGTPYNEQFF. This sequence joins TRBV4-1 and TRBJ2-1; 9 bases fit TRBD2. The germline gives CDR1 MGHRA, CDR2 YSYEKL. J lost 2 bases, V lost 3 bases, and 14 bases had no gene match. This CDR3 region has 19 residues.

The gene calls are TRBV11-2 and TRBJ2-7; D is unclear. The V end was cut by 1 base, the J end by 2 bases, with 12 bases between. Germline lookup yields CDR1 SGHAT and CDR2 FQNNGV. This CDR3 is built from 15 residues. The CDR3 here is CASSLGLVLTYEQYF. Here the CDR3 DNA reads TGTGCCAGCAGCTTAGGTTTGGTCCTGACCTACGAGCAGTACTTC. The full variable domain, its missing parts supplied by reference TRBV11-2 and TRBJ2-7, is EAGVAQSPRYKIIEKRQSVAFWCNPISGHATLYWYQQILGQGPKLLIQFQNNGVVDDSQLPKDRFSAERLKGVDSTLKIQPAKLEDSAVYLCASSLGLVLTYEQYFGPGTRLTVT.

This clonotype was picked up a small number of times. The rearrangement uses TRBV3-1 and TRBJ2-2; 7 nucleotides agree with TRBD2. In germline, CDR1 is LGHDT, CDR2 YNNKEL (reference sequence). The CDR3 runs to 14 residues. The ends lost 8 bases at V and 7 bases at J; junction bases unmatched: 10. CDR3 protein: CASCRAGTRGELFF. The CDR3 bases are TGTGCCAGCTGTCGAGCGGGAACGCGCGGGGAGCTGTTTTTT.

This clonotype was seen a few times. The rearrangement links TRBV18 to TRBJ2-2; 8 bases map to TRBD1. The V and J ends lost 3 bases and 5 bases, in that order; junction bases with no gene match: 5. The CDR3 covers 15 residues. Germline V gives CDR1 KGHSH, CDR2 LQKENI. CDR3 bases: TGTGCCAGCTCACCGGGCAGGGGGCCGACCGGGGAGCTGTTTTTT. Protein: CASSPGRGPTGELFF.

The table lists this clonotype with a few counts. V usage is TRBV18 and J usage is TRBJ2-7; no firm D call. This CDR3 contains 16 residues. CDR1 and CDR2 from the germline V gene are KGHSH and LQKENI. V gave up 2 bases and J gave up 0 bases, with 14 bases separating them. Here the CDR3 reads CASSPTQRVSSYEQYF. In DNA, the CDR3 is TGTGCCAGCTCACCAACGCAAAGGGTCAGCTCCTACGAGCAGTACTTC. The entire variable domain, with the rest obtained from reference TRBV18 and TRBJ2-7, is as follows: NAGVMQNPRHLVRRRGQEARLRCSPMKGHSHVYWYRQLPEEGLKFMVYLQKENIIDESGMPKERFSAEFPKEGPSILRIQQVVRGDSAAYFCASSPTQRVSSYEQYFGPGTRLTVT.

This clonotype was detected ten times or more. The rearrangement joins TRBV3-1 to TRBJ2-7, with D perhaps TRBD1 (6 bases). Germline V gene sequence: CDR1 LGHDT, CDR2 YNNKEL (reference sequence). The CDR3 totals 14 residues. Trimming shortened V by 3 bases and J by 2 bases, and 11 bases separated the two germline ends. CDR3 protein: CASSHSGTPYEQYF. The DNA for the CDR3 is TGTGCCAGCAGCCACTCCGGGACACCCTACGAGCAGTACTTC.

Ten or more counts support this clonotype. The chain couples TRBV6-5 to TRBJ2-1, with no clear D. V lost 0 bases and J 5 bases, leaving 8 bases between the germline ends. Germline lookup yields CDR1 MNHEY and CDR2 SVGAGI. This CDR3 region has 14 residues. This chain's CDR3 is CASSYSFTNNEQFF. The CDR3 DNA reads TGTGCCAGCAGTTACTCGTTCACTAACAATGAGCAGTTCTTC.

Many counts were recorded for this clonotype. CDR3 sequence (DNA): TGTGCCAGCAGTTTCGGTAGACAGGCGGTTCAACGGCCCCAGCATTTT. As protein: CASSFGRQAVQRPQHF. V usage is TRBV12-3 or TRBV12-4 and J usage is TRBJ1-5, with D possibly matching TRBD1 (6 bases). The CDR3 is 16 residues long. Between the trimmed V and J ends, which lost 3 bases and 9 bases, there was a span of 21 bases.

V is TRBV9 and J is TRBJ2-7; 8 positions agree with TRBD2. J gave up 3 bases and V 0 bases, and 11 bases lay outside the gene matches. This CDR3 is 17 amino acids long. The germline V gene encodes CDR1 SGDLS and CDR2 YYNGEE. CDR3 DNA sequence: TGTGCCAGCAGCGTAGCTTCCGGCACTAGCGGAGACTACGAGCAGTACTTC. Translation gives CASSVASGTSGDYEQYF.

There are a few counts of this clonotype. The chain joins TRBV6-5 to TRBJ2-7; TRBD1 agrees at 12 bases. The CDR3 is 15 amino acids. Germline lookup yields CDR1 MNHEY and CDR2 SVGAGI. With 1 base clipped from V and 6 bases from J, the junction kept 4 bases outside the gene matches. CDR3: CASSYLGQGAGEQYF. Here the CDR3 DNA reads TGTGCCAGCAGTTACTTGGGACAGGGGGCTGGCGAGCAGTACTTC.

The chain has TRBV20-1 and TRBJ2-7, with TRBD1 identical over 8 bases. Trimming took 6 bases from V and 2 from J; bases not matched to a gene: 3. CDR3 length: 12 residues. CDR1 is DFQATT, CDR2 SNEGSKA, per germline (reference sequence). CDR3 sequence reads: CSAIRGPYEQYF. CDR3 DNA: TGCAGTGCCATCAGGGGGCCCTACGAGCAGTACTTC.

V and J are TRBV10-3 and TRBJ2-7; 9 bases are a match to TRBD2. V dropped 3 bases and J dropped 5; count of bases not matched to a gene: 8. CDR1 is ENHRY and CDR2 is SYGVKD in the germline V gene. This CDR3 region has 15 residues. The CDR3 reads CAISDGLAGFHEQYF. The CDR3 DNA is TGTGCCATCAGTGATGGTCTAGCGGGATTTCACGAGCAGTACTTC.

The CDR3 DNA is TGTGCCAGCAATAGTCGCGGGGGTCTTTACGAGCAGTACTTC. Its protein product is CASNSRGGLYEQYF. V is TRBV12-3 or TRBV12-4 and J is TRBJ2-7; 7 bases map to TRBD2. The ends lost 7 bases at V and 4 bases at J; junction bases unmatched: 10. The CDR3 contains 14 residues.

This clonotype was recorded at least ten times. The J gene is TRBJ2-7, the V gene TRBV10-3; D is undetermined. Germline V gene sequence: CDR1 ENHRY, CDR2 SYGVKD. CDR3 size: 13 residues. V lost 10 bases, J lost 0 bases, and 13 bases lay in between. CDR3 in amino acids: CASTRADSYEQYF. The CDR3 bases are TGTGCCAGTACCCGGGCCGACTCCTACGAGCAGTACTTC.

This clonotype was seen more than once but under ten times. The chain carries TRBV6-5 and TRBJ2-7; 8 nucleotides agree with TRBD1. V gave up 5 bases and J gave up 3 bases; unmatched junction bases: 9. Germline-derived CDR1 and CDR2 are MNHEY and SVGAGI. The CDR3 loop spans 15 amino acids. The CDR3, as DNA: TGTGCCAGCAGTAACCGACAGGGGCGAAGCTACGAGCAGTACTTC. Translated, it gives CASSNRQGRSYEQYF.

The chain couples TRBV20-1 to TRBJ2-7; 14 bases map to TRBD2. V dropped 5 bases and J dropped 7; count of bases not matched to a gene: 7. Germline assignment: CDR1 DFQATT and CDR2 SNEGSKA (reference sequence). There are 14 residues in the CDR3. The CDR3 is CSAGGTSGSREQYF. The CDR3 nucleotides are TGCAGTGCTGGCGGGACTAGCGGGAGTAGGGAGCAGTACTTC.

This clonotype showed up many times. The rearrangement links TRBV12-3 or TRBV12-4 to TRBJ1-5; D is uncertain. The CDR3 is 14 residues long. V lost 4 bases to trimming and J lost 0 bases, with 7 bases between them. CDR3 protein: CASSSLGSNQPQHF. CDR3 nucleotides: TGTGCCAGCAGTTCCTTAGGTAGCAATCAGCCCCAGCATTTT.

The chain joins TRBV7-2 to TRBJ2-4; 7 bases are a match to TRBD1. The CDR3 has 17 amino acids. Germline CDR1 is SGHTA and CDR2 is FQGNSA. V shed 3 bases, J shed 0 bases, and the junction held 8 bases outside the gene matches. Here the CDR3 reads CASSFPGQELAKNIQYF. CDR3 bases: TGTGCCAGCAGCTTCCCCGGACAGGAACTAGCCAAAAACATTCAGTACTTC. The whole variable domain, remainder taken from reference TRBV7-2 and TRBJ2-4, is GAGVSQSPSNKVTEKGKDVELRCDPISGHTALYWYRQSLGQGLEFLIYFQGNSAPDKSGLPSDRFSAERTGGSVSTLTIQRTQQEDSAVYLCASSFPGQELAKNIQYFGAGTRLSVL.

This clonotype was recorded a few times. V usage is TRBV12-3 or TRBV12-4 and J usage is TRBJ2-7; D is undetermined. CDR3 length: 14 amino acids. The germline V and J ends were trimmed by 5 bases and 0 bases, with 11 bases remaining between them. CDR3 sequence reads: CASSPDTSSYEQYF. The CDR3 DNA is TGTGCCAGCAGTCCCGACACCAGCTCCTACGAGCAGTACTTC.